Listed below are T cell receptor beta chains from one sample, sequenced in a study of graft-versus-host responses after intestinal transplantation. Produced via immunoSEQ multiplex PCR; TCRdb's table is partial and in-frame only. Of about 29,000 clones listed, 93% are singletons. This sample comprised PBMCs, obtained around 63 days after intestinal transplant. The receptors come from a human patient who received an intestinal transplant, so some T cells may come from the graft donor. Both conserved end residues are part of each CDR3. A D gene is named only where the DNA matches it firmly. Size is omitted from some rows. Given values are once, few, many or a class for expanded clones.

d_call	j_call	clone_size	v_call	cdr3_aa	cdr3_nt
.	TRBJ2-1	.	TRBV2	CASRGGSYNEQFF	TGTGCCAGCAGGGGAGGCTCCTACAATGAGCAGTTCTTC
.	TRBJ1-1	.	TRBV4-1	CASSPNQGEAFF	TGCGCCAGCAGCCCGAATCAGGGCGAAGCTTTCTTT
TRBD1	TRBJ2-6	.	TRBV4-3	CASSQPGQGNSGANVLTF	TGCGCCAGCAGCCAGCCGGGACAGGGCAACTCTGGGGCCAACGTCCTGACTTTC
TRBD1	TRBJ2-7	.	TRBV9	CASSPLGQGVTYEQYF	TGTGCCAGCAGCCCCCTGGGACAGGGGGTAACCTACGAGCAGTACTTC
TRBD1	TRBJ2-2	.	TRBV7-9	CASSLAPTKTGDGSGELFF	TGTGCCAGCAGCTTAGCCCCGACCAAGACAGGGGATGGATCCGGGGAGCTGTTTTTT
.	TRBJ2-1	once	TRBV6-1	CASSGTPVHEQFF	TGTGCCAGCAGTGGGACGCCCGTCCATGAGCAGTTCTTC
.	TRBJ2-2	.	TRBV5-1	CASSLDPGELFF	TGCGCCAGCAGCTTGGATCCCGGGGAGCTGTTTTTT
.	TRBJ2-7	.	TRBV2	CASSDSLVLRAYEQYF	TGTGCCAGCAGCGATTCACTAGTTCTTAGGGCCTACGAGCAGTACTTC
.	TRBJ2-1	.	TRBV27	CASSFSGLRNEQFF	TGTGCCAGCAGTTTTTCGGGACTCCGGAATGAGCAGTTCTTC
.	TRBJ2-7	.	TRBV7-2	CASRTYQGYEQYF	TGTGCCAGCAGAACATACCAGGGCTACGAGCAGTACTTC
.	TRBJ2-7	.	TRBV7-9	CASSSYMGEQYF	TGTGCCAGCAGCTCTTACATGGGCGAGCAGTACTTC
.	TRBJ1-2	.	TRBV12-5	CASDLNSFYGYTF	TGTGCTAGTGATCTGAATTCCTTCTATGGCTACACCTTC
TRBD1	TRBJ2-7	.	TRBV5-1	CASRRDRGSTYEQYF	TGCGCCAGCAGGCGGGACAGGGGATCGACCTACGAGCAGTACTTC
.	TRBJ1-1	once	TRBV4-1	CASSHPWSPWFKAFF	TGCGCCAGCAGCCACCCTTGGTCCCCGTGGTTTAAAGCTTTCTTT
.	TRBJ2-1	.	TRBV5-1	CASSLWRVVSYNEQFF	TGCGCCAGCAGCTTGTGGCGGGTAGTCTCCTACAATGAGCAGTTCTTC
TRBD2	TRBJ2-7	.	TRBV6-1	CASSEGGSGYEQYF	TGTGCCAGCAGTGAGGGGGGGAGTGGCTACGAGCAGTACTTC
.	TRBJ2-1	.	TRBV7-2	CASSHSSSSYNEQFF	TGTGCCAGCAGCCACAGCAGTAGCTCCTACAATGAGCAGTTCTTC
.	TRBJ1-2	once	TRBV19	CASSIGSGGHGYGYTF	TGTGCCAGTAGTATAGGTTCGGGGGGACACGGCTATGGCTACACCTTC
.	TRBJ2-7	.	TRBV7-9	CASSPSRTAQIYEQYF	TGTGCCAGCAGCCCCTCCAGGACGGCCCAAATCTACGAGCAGTACTTC
TRBD2	TRBJ2-7	once	TRBV18	CASSQTSFEQYF	TGTGCCAGCTCGCAGACTAGCTTCGAGCAGTACTTC
.	TRBJ2-5	.	TRBV6-5	CASMGVNVETQYF	TGTGCCAGCATGGGGGTCAACGTGGAGACCCAGTACTTC
.	TRBJ1-2	.	TRBV19	CASRSTDNSYGYTF	TGTGCCAGTCGATCGACAGACAACTCCTATGGCTACACCTTC
TRBD2	TRBJ2-1	few	TRBV5-1	CASSFSAGGQYNEQFF	TGCGCCAGCAGCTTCAGTGCGGGGGGGCAATACAATGAGCAGTTCTTC
.	TRBJ2-1	.	TRBV12-5	CASGLVPFPNEQFF	TGTGCTAGTGGTTTGGTACCCTTCCCCAATGAGCAGTTCTTC
.	TRBJ2-2	.	TRBV21-1	CASSKGLGETGELFF	TGTGCCAGCAGCAAGGGACTAGGGGAAACCGGGGAGCTGTTTTTT
TRBD2	TRBJ2-1	.	TRBV10-3	CAISVASGYNEQFF	TGTGCCATCAGTGTCGCTAGCGGATACAATGAGCAGTTCTTC
.	TRBJ2-1	.	TRBV5-4	CASNSQGGPYNEQFF	TGTGCCAGCAATTCTCAGGGGGGGCCGTACAATGAGCAGTTCTTC
.	TRBJ2-7	.	TRBV6-5	CASSYVNEGYEQYF	TGTGCCAGCAGTTACGTAAATGAGGGCTACGAGCAGTACTTC
.	TRBJ1-5	.	TRBV19	CASSWGGSEPQHF	TGTGCCAGTAGTTGGGGGGGGTCGGAGCCCCAGCATTTT
.	TRBJ2-7	.	TRBV6-6	CASNNRVGSYEQYF	TGTGCCAGCAATAACAGGGTTGGATCCTACGAGCAGTACTTC
TRBD2	TRBJ2-7	.	TRBV6-6	CASSFLAGGSYEQYF	TGTGCCAGCAGTTTTCTAGCGGGAGGGTCGTACGAGCAGTACTTC
TRBD2	TRBJ2-7	.	TRBV27	CASSRTSGYEQYF	TGTGCCAGCAGTCGGACTAGCGGGTACGAGCAGTACTTC
.	TRBJ1-4	.	TRBV27	CASSSVRTNEKLFF	TGTGCCAGCAGTTCAGTCCGGACTAATGAAAAACTGTTTTTT
.	TRBJ2-7	.	TRBV11-3	CASRIDWGDEQYF	TGTGCCAGCAGGATCGATTGGGGGGACGAGCAGTACTTC
.	TRBJ1-6	.	TRBV7-8	CASSLGVSSGSPLHF	TGTGCCAGCAGCTTAGGGGTCTCCTCTGGATCACCCCTCCACTTT
.	TRBJ2-4	.	TRBV5-5	CASSLGRLLAKNIQYF	TGTGCCAGCAGCCTTGGACGCTTGCTAGCCAAAAACATTCAGTACTTC
.	TRBJ2-7	once	TRBV6-1	CASSEGAATGTYEQYF	TGTGCCAGCAGTGAGGGGGCAGCGACCGGAACCTACGAGCAGTACTTC
TRBD2	TRBJ2-7	.	TRBV6-9	CASSYSPGLGAYEQYF	TGTGCCAGCAGTTATTCACCGGGACTAGGAGCCTACGAGCAGTACTTC
.	TRBJ1-1	.	TRBV28	CASSLGWTEAFF	TGTGCCAGCAGTTTGGGGTGGACTGAAGCTTTCTTT
.	TRBJ2-3	once	TRBV5-6	CASSPETGVSDTQYF	TGTGCCAGCAGCCCCGAAACTGGGGTCTCAGATACGCAGTATTTT
.	TRBJ2-2	.	TRBV11-2	CASSYLRGGAGELFF	TGTGCCAGCAGCTATCTACGGGGTGGAGCCGGGGAGCTGTTTTTT